The 17 T cell receptor beta chains listed next were all sequenced from one sample in a study of CD4 T cells in relation to SARS-CoV-2 and coronaviruses. Using immunoSEQ multiplex PCR, the repertoire was profiled, and TCRdb retains in-frame clones only, with some absent. The data hold tens of thousands of clones, with about three quarters observed a single time. The unexposed donors gave CD4+ T cells in 2011-2018, prior to COVID-19. After roughly ten days of culture, CD4+ T cells were isolated. For these TCRs, the target antigens are not known. Sample: CD4+ T cells from PBMCs, cultured in vitro. These TCRs come from a human donor in good health.

The chain joins TRBV6-5 to TRBJ1-6, with 9 bases matching TRBD1. CDR1 and CDR2 (germline): MNHEY, SVGAGI. The CDR3 has 15 amino acids. V trimming: 6 bases; J trimming: 3 bases; junction bases outside the gene matches: 3. The CDR3 loop reads CASRPGQGYNSPLHF. The CDR3 DNA sequence: TGTGCCAGCAGACCGGGACAGGGCTATAATTCACCCCTCCACTTT.

The chain carries TRBV7-2 and TRBJ2-1; 10 nucleotides match TRBD2. With 2 bases clipped from V and 7 bases from J, the junction kept 5 bases outside the gene matches. This CDR3 has 15 residues. The V gene's germline CDR1 is SGHTA and CDR2 FQGNSA. The CDR3 loop is CASSLTSGNVNEQFF. In nucleotides, the CDR3 is TGTGCCAGCAGCTTAACTAGCGGGAATGTAAATGAGCAGTTCTTC.

The chain uses TRBV19 and TRBJ1-4; weak D call: TRBD1 (5 bases). Trimming pared 3 bases from V and 4 bases from J, leaving 9 bases between. This CDR3 comprises 14 residues. CDR1 is LNHDA and CDR2 is SQIVND in the germline V gene (reference sequence). The CDR3 DNA is TGTGCCAGTAGTATTGGCGGGGGTAATGAAAAACTGTTTTTT. It translates to CASSIGGGNEKLFF.

The chain links TRBV30 to TRBJ2-7; TRBD1 agrees at 7 bases. The CDR3 runs 13 residues. Trimming at V came to 3 bases and at J to 2 bases, leaving 4 bases not matched to a gene. Germline CDR1 and CDR2: GTSNPN and SVGIG (reference sequence). The CDR3 region is CAWRRDSTYEQYF. The CDR3 DNA sequence: TGTGCCTGGAGAAGGGACAGCACCTACGAGCAGTACTTC.

This chain uses TRBV6-2 or TRBV6-3 with TRBJ2-3; 8 nucleotides align to TRBD2. Trimming cost V 3 bases and J 0 bases; bases outside gene matches: 5. Germline V gene sequence: CDR1 MNHEY, CDR2 SVGEGT. This CDR3 contains 16 residues. CDR3 sequence (DNA): TGTGCCAGCAGTTATACTTCGGGGGGGAGCACAGATACGCAGTATTTT. It specifies CASSYTSGGSTDTQYF.

The rearrangement links TRBV18 to TRBJ2-7; D call uncertain. CDR1 and CDR2 from the germline V gene are KGHSH and LQKENI. This CDR3 has 12 residues. With 2 bases removed from V and 2 bases from J, the gap between germline ends came to 4 bases. CDR3 sequence reads: CASSPTTYEQYF. CDR3 nucleotide sequence: TGTGCCAGCTCACCAACTACCTACGAGCAGTACTTC.

This chain uses TRBV10-3 with TRBJ2-1; D is unresolved. Between the trimmed V and J ends, which lost 2 bases and 0 bases, there was a span of 17 bases. The CDR3 covers 18 residues. Germline assignment: CDR1 ENHRY and CDR2 SYGVKD. CDR3 in amino acids: CAISEGVSAKSSYNEQFF. In DNA form, the CDR3 reads TGTGCCATCAGTGAGGGTGTGTCTGCGAAAAGCTCCTACAATGAGCAGTTCTTC.

This chain connects TRBV7-2 to TRBJ1-1; 7 bases map to TRBD1. Looked up from germline, CDR1 is SGHTA and CDR2 is FQGNSA. The V segment lost 1 base and the J segment 7 bases; nucleotides outside the gene matches: 6. This CDR3 has 14 residues. CDR3 nucleotides: TGTGCCAGCAGCTTAGAGTTCTCAGGGGGTGAAGCTTTCTTT. It is translated as CASSLEFSGGEAFF. Full variable domain (missing parts from reference TRBV7-2 and TRBJ1-1): GAGVSQSPSNKVTEKGKDVELRCDPISGHTALYWYRQSLGQGLEFLIYFQGNSAPDKSGLPSDRFSAERTGGSVSTLTIQRTQQEDSAVYLCASSLEFSGGEAFFGQGTRLTVV.

The chain uses TRBV6-5 and TRBJ1-1; D unclear. Trimming shortened V by 6 bases and J by 4 bases, and 12 bases separated the two germline ends. CDR1 and CDR2 from the germline V gene are MNHEY and SVGAGI. The CDR3 sequence is 13 residues long. DNA of the CDR3: TGTGCCAGCAGCCTCGGGAGACCCACTGAAGCTTTCTTT. As protein: CASSLGRPTEAFF.

V gene TRBV11-2 combines with J gene TRBJ1-1; D perhaps matches TRBD1 (6 bases). The CDR3 runs to 14 residues. Trimming took 5 bases from V and 3 from J, leaving 13 bases between them. The V gene's germline CDR1 is SGHAT and CDR2 FQNNGV. This chain's CDR3 is CASSLRTVDTEAFF. The CDR3 DNA is TGTGCCAGCAGCCTACGGACAGTAGACACTGAAGCTTTCTTT.

The CDR3 spells CASSLGLISGELFF. The CDR3 nucleotides read TGTGCCAGCAGCTTAGGCCTAATTTCCGGGGAGCTGTTTTTT. The rearrangement links TRBV13 to TRBJ2-2; no clear D gene. The CDR3 spans 14 residues. Germline V gene sequence: CDR1 PRHDT, CDR2 FYEKMQ (reference sequence). V lost 0 bases and J lost 6, with 8 bases in between.

This clone was observed a single time. The rearrangement links TRBV29-1 to TRBJ2-3, with D unclear. V lost 5 bases and J 7 bases, leaving 7 bases between the germline ends. The germline gives CDR1 SQVTM, CDR2 ANQGSEA. The CDR3 consists of 10 residues. The CDR3 here is CSVLEYTQYF. CDR3 bases: TGCAGCGTTTTGGAGTATACGCAGTATTTT.

The chain uses TRBV7-2 and TRBJ1-5, with D possibly matching TRBD1 (5 bases). V was pared by 0 bases and J by 5 bases, with 14 bases between. This CDR3 is 16 amino acids long. Germline V gene sequence: CDR1 SGHTA, CDR2 FQGNSA. This CDR3 reads CASSLAWQGGDQPQHF. CDR3 sequence (DNA): TGTGCCAGCAGCTTAGCGTGGCAGGGCGGCGATCAGCCCCAGCATTTT.

This chain uses TRBV5-1 with TRBJ1-6; D not resolved. There are 15 residues in the CDR3. The V end was cut by 2 bases, the J end by 9 bases, with 15 bases between. Germline assignment: CDR1 SGHRS and CDR2 YFSETQ. CDR3: CASSFRGQDGSPLHF. The CDR3, as DNA: TGCGCCAGCAGCTTCAGAGGGCAGGATGGTTCACCCCTCCACTTT.

The chain has TRBV29-1 and TRBJ1-1; D perhaps matches TRBD1 (6 bases). The CDR3 length is 13 residues. V shed 6 bases and J shed 5 bases, with 16 bases lying between them. CDR1 SQVTM and CDR2 ANQGSEA come from the germline V gene. The CDR3 DNA sequence: TGCAGCGTGGCAGGGGTGTTGGCTACTGAAGCTTTCTTT. It is translated as CSVAGVLATEAFF.

This clone was detected only once. The V and J genes are TRBV11-2 and TRBJ2-1; 7 bases are shared with TRBD2. The germline V gene encodes CDR1 SGHAT and CDR2 FQNNGV. V lost 3 bases, J lost 6 bases, and 5 bases stayed unmatched. The CDR3 consists of 14 residues. The CDR3 reads CASSFWSSGNEQFF. The CDR3 DNA is TGTGCCAGCAGCTTCTGGTCTAGCGGCAATGAGCAGTTCTTC.

This clone was detected a few times. The chain employs TRBV30 and TRBJ1-2, with TRBD1 as a possible D gene (5 bases). This CDR3 contains 11 residues. Germline CDR1 and CDR2: GTSNPN and SVGIG (reference sequence). V shed 2 bases and J shed 8 bases, with 9 bases lying between them. CDR3 in amino acids: CAWSTGGGYTF. The CDR3, as DNA: TGTGCCTGGAGTACCGGGGGAGGCTACACCTTC.